This record looks at one TCR beta chain sequence and its context. The CDR3 has 13 residues. V lost 4 bases to trimming and J lost 0 bases, with 9 bases between them. In germline, CDR1 is DFQATT, CDR2 SNEGSKA (reference sequence). One entry per CDR3 protein, called by TCRdb with MiXCR from the RT-PCR reads. The sample comprises about 680,000 distinct CDR3 sequences, approximately 15% of which are singletons, and 3.6% rests with the top ten. The chain has TRBV20-1 and TRBJ1-1, with unresolved D. The clonotype was recovered from a female donor in good health, serving as a healthy control. Sequencing input: memory CD4+ T cells from blood. DNA of the CDR3: TGCAGTGCTAAGAGACTCCTGAACACTGAAGCTTTCTTT. This sequence encodes CSAKRLLNTEAFF.